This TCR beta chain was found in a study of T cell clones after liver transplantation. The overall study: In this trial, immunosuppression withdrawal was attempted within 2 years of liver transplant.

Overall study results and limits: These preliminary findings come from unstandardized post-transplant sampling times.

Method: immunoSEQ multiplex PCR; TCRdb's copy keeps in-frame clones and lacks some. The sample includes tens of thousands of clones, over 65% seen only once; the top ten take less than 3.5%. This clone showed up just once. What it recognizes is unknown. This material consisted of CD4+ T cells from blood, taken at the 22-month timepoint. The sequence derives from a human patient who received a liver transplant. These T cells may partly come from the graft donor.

Here the CDR3 reads CAISVGASSYNEQFF. The CDR3 DNA reads TGTGCCATCAGTGTGGGGGCAAGCTCCTACAATGAGCAGTTCTTC. V and J are TRBV10-3 and TRBJ2-1, with D maybe TRBD1 (6 bases). Deletions cut 4 bases from V and 0 bases from J, with 10 bases between. The germline V gene has CDR1 ENHRY and CDR2 SYGVKD. The CDR3 length is 15 residues.